This T cell receptor (beta chain) stems from a study of regulatory T cells in long-lasting Graves disease. Study outcomes and limitations: Compared with new cases, persistent Graves' patients showed reduced TCR diversity.

Regarding this clonotype: Its antigen remains unknown.

The time point: persistent/refractory GD, antithyroid drugs over 5 years with positive TRAb. TCR sequences were obtained from RNA taken from PBMCs. Investigators prepared the TCR beta libraries by applying iRepertoire HTBI primers and Arm-PCR of CDR3 regions. TCRdb reanalysed the multiplex PCR reads using MiXCR and keeps one entry per CDR3 protein. This table has some 470,000 distinct CDR3 sequences, about 22% appearing once. Here the sequenced sample was peripheral blood mononuclear cells (PBMCs), taken when the disease was refractory, from a patient treated with antithyroid drugs. The clonotype was recovered from a female donor with Graves disease.

CDR3 protein: CATSPAGEPETQYF. The CDR3 DNA follows: TGTGCCACCAGCCCAGCGGGAGAACCGGAGACCCAGTACTTC. J is TRBJ2-5 and V is TRBV24-1, with TRBD2 identical over 8 bases. The CDR3 sequence is 14 residues long. From germline, CDR1 is KGHDR and CDR2 SFDVKD. V was pared by 7 bases and J by 5 bases, with 8 bases of the junction left unmatched.